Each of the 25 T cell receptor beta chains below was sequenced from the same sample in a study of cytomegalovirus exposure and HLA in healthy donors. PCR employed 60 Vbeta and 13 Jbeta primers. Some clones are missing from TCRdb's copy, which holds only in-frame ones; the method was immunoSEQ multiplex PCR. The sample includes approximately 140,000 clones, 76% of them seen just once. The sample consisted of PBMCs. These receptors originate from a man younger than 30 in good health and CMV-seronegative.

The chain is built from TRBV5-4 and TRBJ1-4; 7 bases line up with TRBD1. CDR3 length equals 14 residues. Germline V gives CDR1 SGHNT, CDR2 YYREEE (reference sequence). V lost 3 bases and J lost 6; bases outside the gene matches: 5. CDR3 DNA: TGTGCCAGCAGCTCTTACGGGACAGATGAAAAACTGTTTTTT. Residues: CASSSYGTDEKLFF.

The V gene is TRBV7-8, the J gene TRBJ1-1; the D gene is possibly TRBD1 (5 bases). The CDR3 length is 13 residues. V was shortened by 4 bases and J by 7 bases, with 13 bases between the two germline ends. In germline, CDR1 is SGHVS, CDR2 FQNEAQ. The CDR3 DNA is TGTGCCAGCAGCTCCGACAGACTCTTTGAAGCTTTCTTT. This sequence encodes CASSSDRLFEAFF.

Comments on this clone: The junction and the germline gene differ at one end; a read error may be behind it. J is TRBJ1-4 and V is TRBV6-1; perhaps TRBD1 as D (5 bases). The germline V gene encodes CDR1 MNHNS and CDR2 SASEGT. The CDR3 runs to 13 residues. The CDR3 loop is CASNRDFNDKLFF. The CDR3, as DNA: TGTGCCAGCAACCGGGACTTTAATGATAAACTGTTTTTT.

The CDR3 DNA reads TGTGCCAGTAGGCAGAACCGGGACACTGAAGCTTTCTTT. Amino acid sequence: CASRQNRDTEAFF. The chain links TRBV19 to TRBJ1-1; the D is unclear. Trimming removed 6 bases from V and 3 bases from J, with 11 bases in between. The CDR3 extends over 13 amino acids. Germline lookup yields CDR1 LNHDA and CDR2 SQIVND (reference sequence). Filled out from reference TRBV19 and TRBJ1-1, the complete variable domain reads DGGITQSPKYLFRKEGQNVTLSCEQNLNHDAMYWYRQDPGQGLRLIYYSQIVNDFQKGDIAEGYSVSREKKESFPLTVTSAQKNPTAFYLCASRQNRDTEAFFGQGTRLTVV.

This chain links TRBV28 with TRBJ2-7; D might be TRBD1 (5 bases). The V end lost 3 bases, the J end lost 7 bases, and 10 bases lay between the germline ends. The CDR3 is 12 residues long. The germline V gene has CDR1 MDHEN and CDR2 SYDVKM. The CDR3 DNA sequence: TGTGCCAGCAGTTTTATTCGGACAGAGCAGTACTTC. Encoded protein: CASSFIRTEQYF. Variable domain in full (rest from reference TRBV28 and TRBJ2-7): DVKVTQSSRYLVKRTGEKVFLECVQDMDHENMFWYRQDPGLGLRLIYFSYDVKMKEKGDIPEGYSVSREKKERFSLILESASTNQTSMYLCASSFIRTEQYFGPGTRLTVT.

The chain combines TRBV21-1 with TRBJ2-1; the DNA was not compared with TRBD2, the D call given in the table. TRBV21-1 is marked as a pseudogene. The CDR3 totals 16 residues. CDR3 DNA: TGTGCCAGCAAGGGACTAGCGGGTCCCCTCTTTTCTGAGCAGTTCTTC. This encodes CASKGLAGPLFSEQFF.

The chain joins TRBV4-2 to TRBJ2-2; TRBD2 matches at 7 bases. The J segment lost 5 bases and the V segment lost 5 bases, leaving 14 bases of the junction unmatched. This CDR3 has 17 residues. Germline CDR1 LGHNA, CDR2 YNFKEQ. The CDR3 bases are TGTGCCAGCAGCTTAGGAGGTGCGGGAGAGGGGACCGGGGAGCTGTTTTTT. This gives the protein CASSLGGAGEGTGELFF.

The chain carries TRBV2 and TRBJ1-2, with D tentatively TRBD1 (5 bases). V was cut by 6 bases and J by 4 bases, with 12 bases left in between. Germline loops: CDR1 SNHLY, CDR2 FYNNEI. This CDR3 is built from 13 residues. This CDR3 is CASRDTGFYGYTF. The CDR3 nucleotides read TGTGCCAGCAGAGATACAGGCTTCTATGGCTACACCTTC.

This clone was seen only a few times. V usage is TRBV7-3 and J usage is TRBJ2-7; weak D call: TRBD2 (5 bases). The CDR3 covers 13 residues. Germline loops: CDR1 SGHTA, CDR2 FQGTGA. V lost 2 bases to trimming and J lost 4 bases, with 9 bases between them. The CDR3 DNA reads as TGTGCCAGCAGCTTACAGCCGGGATACGAGCAGTACTTC. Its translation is CASSLQPGYEQYF.

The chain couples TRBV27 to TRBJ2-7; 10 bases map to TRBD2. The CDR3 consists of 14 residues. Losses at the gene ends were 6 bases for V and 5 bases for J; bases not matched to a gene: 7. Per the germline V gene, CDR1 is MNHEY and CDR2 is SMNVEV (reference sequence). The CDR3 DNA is TGTGCCAGCAGCATGGGGCTAGCGGGAGACGAGCAGTACTTC. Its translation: CASSMGLAGDEQYF.

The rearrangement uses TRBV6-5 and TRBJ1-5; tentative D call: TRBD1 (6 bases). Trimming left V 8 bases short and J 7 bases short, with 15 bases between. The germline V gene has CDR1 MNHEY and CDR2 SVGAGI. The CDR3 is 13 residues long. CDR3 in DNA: TGTGCCAGCGCGGACAGCGTGGACCAGCCCCAGCATTTT. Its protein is CASADSVDQPQHF.

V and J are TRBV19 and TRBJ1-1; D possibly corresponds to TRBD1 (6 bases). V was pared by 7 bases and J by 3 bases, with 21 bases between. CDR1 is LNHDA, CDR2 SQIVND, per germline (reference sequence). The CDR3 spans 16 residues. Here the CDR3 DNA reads TGTGCCAGTACCTCGTCACACAGGGTGAGGGACACTGAAGCTTTCTTT. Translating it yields CASTSSHRVRDTEAFF. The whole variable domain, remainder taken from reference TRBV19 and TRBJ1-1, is DGGITQSPKYLFRKEGQNVTLSCEQNLNHDAMYWYRQDPGQGLRLIYYSQIVNDFQKGDIAEGYSVSREKKESFPLTVTSAQKNPTAFYLCASTSSHRVRDTEAFFGQGTRLTVV.

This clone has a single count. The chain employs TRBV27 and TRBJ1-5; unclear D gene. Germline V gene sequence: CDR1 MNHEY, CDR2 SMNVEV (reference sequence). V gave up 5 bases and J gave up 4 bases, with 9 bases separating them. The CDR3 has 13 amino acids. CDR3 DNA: TGTGCCAGCAGTGACTGGAGTAATCAGCCCCAGCATTTT. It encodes CASSDWSNQPQHF.

The CDR3 region has the DNA TGTGCCAGCTCACCACTTCCCAGCGGGAGGGGCACAGATACGCAGTATTTT. It yields the protein CASSPLPSGRGTDTQYF. The chain recombines TRBV18 with TRBJ2-3; 10 nucleotides line up with TRBD2. The ends lost 1 base at V and 1 base at J; junction bases unmatched: 5. The CDR3 loop spans 17 amino acids. Germline V CDR1 and CDR2: KGHSH, LQKENI.

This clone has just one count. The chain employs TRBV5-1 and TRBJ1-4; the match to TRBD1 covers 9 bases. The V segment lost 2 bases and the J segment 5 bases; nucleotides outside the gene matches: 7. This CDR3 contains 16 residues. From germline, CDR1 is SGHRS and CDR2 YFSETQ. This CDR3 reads CASSFGWTGENEKLFF. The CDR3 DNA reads TGCGCCAGCAGCTTTGGTTGGACAGGGGAAAATGAAAAACTGTTTTTT.

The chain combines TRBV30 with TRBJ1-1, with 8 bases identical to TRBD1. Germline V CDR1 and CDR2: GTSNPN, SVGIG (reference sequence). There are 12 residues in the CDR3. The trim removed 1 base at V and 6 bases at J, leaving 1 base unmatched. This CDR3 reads CAWSAQGAEAFF. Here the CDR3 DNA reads TGTGCCTGGAGTGCACAGGGGGCTGAAGCTTTCTTT.

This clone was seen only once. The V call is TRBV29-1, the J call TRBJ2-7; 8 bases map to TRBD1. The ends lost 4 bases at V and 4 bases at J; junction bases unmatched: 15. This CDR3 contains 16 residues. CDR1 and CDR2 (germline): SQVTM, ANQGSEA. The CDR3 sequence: CSVGIDRPGGRYEQYF. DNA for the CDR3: TGCAGCGTTGGAATTGACCGGCCAGGGGGCAGGTACGAGCAGTACTTC.

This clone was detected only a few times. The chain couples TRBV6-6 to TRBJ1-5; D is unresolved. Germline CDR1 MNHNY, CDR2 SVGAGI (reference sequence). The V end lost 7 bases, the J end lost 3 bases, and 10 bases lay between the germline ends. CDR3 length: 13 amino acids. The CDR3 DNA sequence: TGTGCCAGCATGTTCAATGTCAATCAGCCCCAGCATTTT. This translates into CASMFNVNQPQHF.

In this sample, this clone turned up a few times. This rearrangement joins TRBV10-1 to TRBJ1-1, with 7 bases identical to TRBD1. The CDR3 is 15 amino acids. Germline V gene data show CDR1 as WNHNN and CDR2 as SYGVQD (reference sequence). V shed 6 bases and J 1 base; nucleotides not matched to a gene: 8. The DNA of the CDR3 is TGCGCCAGCAGCGGCGCTCGGACAGGGAACACTGAAGCTTTCTTT. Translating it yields CASSGARTGNTEAFF.

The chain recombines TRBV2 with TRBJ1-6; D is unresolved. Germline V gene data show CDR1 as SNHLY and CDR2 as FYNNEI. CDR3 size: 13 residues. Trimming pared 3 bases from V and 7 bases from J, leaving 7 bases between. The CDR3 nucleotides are TGTGCCAGCAGTGACACAGAAAATTCACCCCTCCACTTT. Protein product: CASSDTENSPLHF.

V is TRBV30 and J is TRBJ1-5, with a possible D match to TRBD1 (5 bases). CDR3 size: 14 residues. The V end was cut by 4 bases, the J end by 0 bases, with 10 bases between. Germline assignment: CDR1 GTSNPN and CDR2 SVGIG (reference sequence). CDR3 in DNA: TGTGCCTGGAACTCAGGGTATAGCAATCAGCCCCAGCATTTT. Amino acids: CAWNSGYSNQPQHF.

The CDR3 sequence is CASSPSGNHEQYF. In DNA form, the CDR3 reads TGCGCCAGCAGCCCGTCAGGGAACCACGAGCAGTACTTC. The chain joins TRBV5-1 to TRBJ2-7, with D maybe TRBD1 (5 bases). The CDR3 runs 13 residues. Germline values: CDR1 SGHRS, CDR2 YFSETQ. V shed 4 bases and J shed 5 bases, with 13 bases lying between them.

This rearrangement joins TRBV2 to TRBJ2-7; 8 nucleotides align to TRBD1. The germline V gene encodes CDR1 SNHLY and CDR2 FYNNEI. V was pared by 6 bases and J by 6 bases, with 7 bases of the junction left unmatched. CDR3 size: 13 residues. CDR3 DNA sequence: TGTGCCAGCAGAGGACAGGGTGTTTCCGAGCAGTACTTC. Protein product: CASRGQGVSEQYF. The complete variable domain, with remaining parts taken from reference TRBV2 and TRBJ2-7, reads EPEVTQTPSHQVTQMGQEVILRCVPISNHLYFYWYRQILGQKVEFLVSFYNNEISEKSEIFDDQFSVERPDGSNFTLKIRSTKLEDSAMYFCASRGQGVSEQYFGPGTRLTVT.

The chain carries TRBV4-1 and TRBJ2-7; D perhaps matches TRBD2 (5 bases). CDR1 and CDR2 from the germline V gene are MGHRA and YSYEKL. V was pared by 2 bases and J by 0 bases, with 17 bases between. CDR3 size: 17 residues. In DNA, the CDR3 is TGCGCCAGCAGCCAACCTAGAGGGCAGATAATCTCCTACGAGCAGTACTTC. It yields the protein CASSQPRGQIISYEQYF.

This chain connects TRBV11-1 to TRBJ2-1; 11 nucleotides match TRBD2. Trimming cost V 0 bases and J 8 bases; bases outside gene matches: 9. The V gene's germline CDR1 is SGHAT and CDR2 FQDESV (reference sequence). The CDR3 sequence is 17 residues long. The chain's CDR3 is CASSLAPLAGVGDEQFF. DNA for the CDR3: TGTGCCAGCAGCTTAGCCCCACTAGCGGGGGTCGGGGATGAGCAGTTCTTC.